This T cell receptor (beta chain) derives from a study of blood T cell repertoires in COVID-19. Study-wide context: From T cells, B-cell-depleted T cells, or PBMCs came the material, which was cDNA or gDNA.

Repertoires were generated with immunoSEQ multiplex PCR, while TCRdb's copy carries only in-frame clones and drops some. The sample holds a few hundred thousand clones, roughly 89% seen once. This CDR3 is 15 amino acids long. V dropped 4 bases and J dropped 2 bases, with 14 bases sitting between them. Germline lookup yields CDR1 LNHDA and CDR2 SQIVND (reference sequence). The chain employs TRBV19 and TRBJ2-5; D gene unclear. The sequenced sample was peripheral blood. The receptor was isolated from a middle-aged woman who had recovered from COVID-19. The DNA of the CDR3 is TGTGCCAGTAGTAAAATCGACACCTCTCAAGAGACCCAGTACTTC. Amino acid sequence: CASSKIDTSQETQYF.